The clone carrying this TCR beta chain was seen many times. MiXCR, applied by TCRdb to the 5' RACE reads, yields one record per CDR3 protein. This table has 20,000 to 25,000 distinct CDR3 sequences, less than 3.5% appearing once. This CDR3 has 14 residues. The data are from a study of spatial heterogeneity in lung cancer. Time point here: sample taken at primary tumor resection. Sample: PBMCs, taken at surgery. The TCR sequence derives from a female donor with early-stage non-small cell lung cancer. The chain uses TRBV21-1 and TRBJ2-3; TRBD1 is taken as the D call from the table, unchecked against the DNA. TRBV21-1 is given as a pseudogene. The CDR3 DNA reads TGTGCCAGCAGCAACCTACAGGGCCCAGATACGCAGTATTTT. It codes for CASSNLQGPDTQYF.